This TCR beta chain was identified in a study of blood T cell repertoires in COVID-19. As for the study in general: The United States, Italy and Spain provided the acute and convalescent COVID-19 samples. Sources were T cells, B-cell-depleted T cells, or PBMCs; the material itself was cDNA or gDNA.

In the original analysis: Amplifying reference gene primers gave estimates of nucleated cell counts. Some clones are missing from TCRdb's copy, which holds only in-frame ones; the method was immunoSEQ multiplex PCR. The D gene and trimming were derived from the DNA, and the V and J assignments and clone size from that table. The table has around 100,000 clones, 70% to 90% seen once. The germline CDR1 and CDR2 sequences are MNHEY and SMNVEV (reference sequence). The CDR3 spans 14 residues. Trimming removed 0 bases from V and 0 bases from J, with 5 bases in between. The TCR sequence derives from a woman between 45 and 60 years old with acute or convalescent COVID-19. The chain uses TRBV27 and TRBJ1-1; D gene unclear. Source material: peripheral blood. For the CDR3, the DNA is TGTGCCAGCAGTTTATCGAGGATGAACACTGAAGCTTTCTTT. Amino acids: CASSLSRMNTEAFF.